The 31 T cell receptor beta chains reported below all come from one sample, sequenced in a study of OX40 agonist ivuxolimab in advanced cancers. The repertoire was sequenced with immunoSEQ multiplex PCR; TCRdb's copy has only in-frame clones and lacks some. Of 70,000 or so clones in the sample, approximately 92% were seen once. The sample consisted of CD4+ or CD8+ T cells sorted from blood, taken in a trial of the OX40 agonist ivuxolimab. All receptors derive from an adult with an advanced solid tumor such as melanoma, head and neck, liver or kidney cancer.

CDR3 nucleotides: TGTGCCAGCAGCTTAGCGGGGGGCGAGGTAGATACGCAGTATTTT. Its protein product is CASSLAGGEVDTQYF. This sequence joins TRBV7-6 and TRBJ2-3; D tentatively reads TRBD1 or TRBD2 (6 bases each). Germline loops: CDR1 SGHVS, CDR2 FNYEAQ. This CDR3 is 15 amino acids long. Trimming took 0 bases from V and 5 from J, leaving 12 bases between them. Full variable domain (remainder filled in from reference TRBV7-6 and TRBJ2-3): GAGVSQSPRYKVTKRGQDVALRCDPISGHVSLYWYRQALGQGPEFLTYFNYEAQQDKSGLPNDRFSAERPEGSISTLTIQRTEQRDSAMYRCASSLAGGEVDTQYFGPGTRLTVL.

V and J are TRBV19 and TRBJ1-1; D might be TRBD1 (6 bases). Trimming took 1 base from V and 1 from J, leaving 13 bases between them. CDR1 is LNHDA and CDR2 is SQIVND in the germline V gene (reference sequence). This CDR3 has 16 amino acids. The CDR3 sequence: CASSIGPGGGNTEAFF. The CDR3 coding sequence is TGTGCCAGTAGTATAGGACCCGGAGGGGGGAACACTGAAGCTTTCTTT.

This clone was detected once. The V gene is TRBV5-6, the J gene TRBJ1-5; D call uncertain. CDR3 length: 14 amino acids. V shed 4 bases and J shed 3 bases, with 11 bases lying between them. In germline, CDR1 is SGHDT, CDR2 YYEEEE. CDR3 nucleotides: TGTGCCAGCAGCCCCCCCGGTCCCAATCAGCCCCAGCATTTT. Translating gives CASSPPGPNQPQHF.

V gene TRBV7-3 combines with J gene TRBJ2-1, with 8 bases identical to TRBD1. The CDR3 is made up of 16 amino acids. The germline CDR1 and CDR2 sequences are SGHTA and FQGTGA. Germline trimming cut 4 bases from V and 8 bases from J; bases unmatched to any gene: 13. Here the CDR3 DNA reads TGTGCCAGCAGCTCTGAAGGGGCAGGGGGCTGGTATGAGCAGTTCTTC. This encodes CASSSEGAGGWYEQFF.

Only one count was recorded for this clone. DNA for the CDR3: TGTGCCAGCAGCTGGACTAGGTCCCATGAGCAGTTCTTC. Its protein is CASSWTRSHEQFF. V and J are TRBV11-2 and TRBJ2-1; 7 nucleotides agree with TRBD2. With V trimmed by 4 bases and J by 8 bases, 5 bases remained unmatched. CDR3 size: 13 residues. The V gene's germline CDR1 is SGHAT and CDR2 FQNNGV.

As DNA, the CDR3 is TGTGCCAGCAGTTTATCGTACGAGGGGGAGCTGTTTTTT. As protein: CASSLSYEGELFF. The rearrangement links TRBV27 to TRBJ2-2; D not resolved. Germline values: CDR1 MNHEY, CDR2 SMNVEV (reference sequence). V was shortened by 0 bases and J by 8 bases, with 7 bases between the two germline ends. CDR3 length: 13 amino acids.

Concerning this clone itself: One junction end disagrees with the germline gene, perhaps due to a read error. V usage is TRBV9 and J usage is TRBJ1-1; D gene unclear. Per germline, CDR1 SGDLS and CDR2 YYNGEE. The length of the CDR3 is 11 residues. CDR3 sequence (DNA): TGTGCCAGCAGCCAGCAAGGGTTCCGAGTCTTT. This sequence encodes CASSQQGFRVF.

V and J are TRBV11-1 and TRBJ2-2; no clear D gene. Germline-derived CDR1 and CDR2 are SGHAT and FQDESV (reference sequence). V lost 1 base to trimming and J lost 4 bases, with 13 bases between them. The length of the CDR3 is 16 residues. CDR3 bases: TGTGCCAGCAGCTTAGAGGTCACACCCGGCACCGGGGAGCTGTTTTTT. This encodes CASSLEVTPGTGELFF. Filled out from reference TRBV11-1 and TRBJ2-2, the complete variable domain reads EAEVAQSPRYKITEKSQAVAFWCDPISGHATLYWYRQILGQGPELLVQFQDESVVDDSQLPKDRFSAERLKGVDSTLKIQPAELGDSAMYLCASSLEVTPGTGELFFGEGSRLTVL.

This chain links TRBV2 with TRBJ2-5; 9 positions match TRBD1. The J call is uncertain, as TRBJ2-7 better fits the DNA end. CDR1 SNHLY and CDR2 FYNNEI come from the germline V gene. The CDR3 runs to 16 residues. CDR3 sequence: CASSEWDREPAYEQYF. The CDR3 DNA follows: TGTGCCAGCAGTGAATGGGACAGGGAGCCGGCATACGAGCAGTACTTC.

V gene TRBV7-6 combines with J gene TRBJ1-5; D gene unclear. Germline V gene data show CDR1 as SGHVS and CDR2 as FNYEAQ. V was pared by 2 bases and J by 0 bases, with 8 bases between. The CDR3 length is 15 residues. The CDR3 sequence is CASSLSRDSNQPQHF. The CDR3 nucleotides are TGTGCCAGCAGCTTAAGCAGAGATAGCAATCAGCCCCAGCATTTT. The whole variable domain, remainder taken from reference TRBV7-6 and TRBJ1-5, is GAGVSQSPRYKVTKRGQDVALRCDPISGHVSLYWYRQALGQGPEFLTYFNYEAQQDKSGLPNDRFSAERPEGSISTLTIQRTEQRDSAMYRCASSLSRDSNQPQHFGDGTRLSIL.

The chain is built from TRBV4-3 and TRBJ1-2; weak D call: TRBD1 (5 bases). CDR3 length equals 15 residues. V was trimmed by 5 bases and J by 8 bases, leaving 21 bases between them. In germline, CDR1 is LGHNA, CDR2 YSLEER. The DNA for the CDR3 is TGCGCCAGCAGCTTGTTTCGGAGGTCGGGGGGGGGCTACACCTTC. Residues: CASSLFRRSGGGYTF.

V and J are TRBV5-6 and TRBJ1-6; no firm D call. The CDR3 loop spans 13 amino acids. Germline assignment: CDR1 SGHDT and CDR2 YYEEEE. The V end lost 1 base, the J end lost 7 bases, and 6 bases lay between the germline ends. The CDR3 loop reads CASSLLGNSPLHF. The CDR3 DNA follows: TGTGCCAGCAGCTTGTTAGGGAATTCACCCCTCCACTTT.

V gene TRBV7-9 combines with J gene TRBJ2-5; D is perhaps TRBD1 (7 bases). With 2 bases removed from V and 4 bases from J, the gap between germline ends came to 26 bases. The germline CDR1 and CDR2 sequences are SEHNR and FQNEAQ (reference sequence). The CDR3 is made up of 19 amino acids. CDR3 in DNA: TGTGCCAGCAGCTTAATCGGCAGGGGGGTGTCTGACCTTGGAGAGACCCAGTACTTC. Its protein product is CASSLIGRGVSDLGETQYF.

The chain carries TRBV11-1 and TRBJ2-1, with D hard to call. The CDR3 consists of 14 residues. The V gene's germline CDR1 is SGHAT and CDR2 FQDESV (reference sequence). Trimming shortened V by 1 base and J by 0 bases, and 4 bases separated the two germline ends. The CDR3 DNA sequence: TGTGCCAGCAGCTTAGAAGGCTCCTACAATGAGCAGTTCTTC. Translation: CASSLEGSYNEQFF.

This clone was seen once. This sequence joins TRBV5-1 and TRBJ1-1; D gene ambiguous. Trimming shortened V by 2 bases and J by 0 bases, and 11 bases separated the two germline ends. CDR1 is SGHRS, CDR2 YFSETQ, per germline. The CDR3 contains 15 residues. The CDR3 DNA reads TGCGCCAGCAGCTTCCTGACTAATATGAACACTGAAGCTTTCTTT. Its translation: CASSFLTNMNTEAFF.

The V gene is TRBV4-1, the J gene TRBJ2-1, with TRBD1 identical over 7 bases. After removal of 3 bases from V and 5 bases from J, the junction contained 4 bases not matched to a gene. Germline CDR1 and CDR2: MGHRA and YSYEKL. The CDR3 is 14 amino acids. CDR3 sequence (DNA): TGCGCCAGCAGCCAGACAGGGTCCAACAATGAGCAGTTCTTC. Translated, it gives CASSQTGSNNEQFF.

This clone was seen once. This rearrangement joins TRBV27 to TRBJ1-2; D might be TRBD1 (6 bases). Trimming stripped 1 base from V and 4 bases from J, with 25 bases between. This CDR3 has 19 amino acids. The germline V gene has CDR1 MNHEY and CDR2 SMNVEV (reference sequence). The DNA for the CDR3 is TGTGCCAGCAGTTTATTTCCGACAGGATTCTCAGAGCTAGGCTATGGCTACACCTTC. It is translated as CASSLFPTGFSELGYGYTF.

This chain connects TRBV6-4 to TRBJ2-2, with D unresolved. The V gene's germline CDR1 is MRHNA and CDR2 SNTAGT. The CDR3 contains 13 residues. The V and J ends lost 4 bases and 1 base respectively, with 4 bases between them. The CDR3 DNA sequence: TGTGCCAGCAGTGCGGGGAACACCGGGGAGCTGTTTTTT. This gives the protein CASSAGNTGELFF.

The chain recombines TRBV7-6 with TRBJ2-3, with TRBD2 as a possible D gene (5 bases). Trimming shortened V by 7 bases and J by 0 bases, and 17 bases separated the two germline ends. There are 16 residues in the CDR3. From germline, CDR1 is SGHVS and CDR2 FNYEAQ. CDR3 sequence reads: CASNQEGQGSTDTQYF. In nucleotides, the CDR3 is TGTGCCAGCAACCAAGAGGGCCAAGGGAGCACAGATACGCAGTATTTT.

The chain is built from TRBV27 and TRBJ1-5; D is uncertain. In germline, CDR1 is MNHEY, CDR2 SMNVEV (reference sequence). V was trimmed by 1 base and J by 5 bases, leaving 6 bases between them. The length of the CDR3 is 13 residues. The CDR3 nucleotides are TGTGCCAGCAGTTTATTGGCCTATCAGCCCCAGCATTTT. It translates to CASSLLAYQPQHF.

The CDR3 is CAWSGTGNGYTF. The DNA for the CDR3 is TGTGCCTGGAGTGGGACAGGGAATGGCTACACCTTC. The chain links TRBV30 to TRBJ1-2, with TRBD1 matching 8 bases. Germline V gives CDR1 GTSNPN, CDR2 SVGIG (reference sequence). The CDR3 has 12 amino acids. Germline trimming cut 1 base from V and 6 bases from J; bases unmatched to any gene: 1.

The chain recombines TRBV30 with TRBJ2-3, with 7 nucleotides matching TRBD2. The J segment lost 0 bases and the V segment lost 4 bases, leaving 4 bases of the junction unmatched. The length of the CDR3 is 14 residues. Per germline, CDR1 GTSNPN and CDR2 SVGIG (reference sequence). This CDR3 is CAWTSGVSTDTQYF. The CDR3 nucleotides are TGTGCCTGGACGAGCGGGGTGAGCACAGATACGCAGTATTTT.

The chain uses TRBV13 and TRBJ2-7; D not certain. CDR3 length: 14 amino acids. Germline-derived CDR1 and CDR2 are PRHDT and FYEKMQ (reference sequence). The V gene lost 0 bases and the J gene lost 2 bases, with 8 bases spanning the gap. CDR3 in DNA: TGTGCCAGCAGCTTAGGCATGGGCCCCTACGAGCAGTACTTC. Its translation is CASSLGMGPYEQYF.

The chain joins TRBV2 to TRBJ1-2, with D unresolved. The CDR3 spans 14 residues. The V and J ends lost 1 base and 4 bases respectively, with 10 bases between them. Germline V gene data show CDR1 as SNHLY and CDR2 as FYNNEI. Here the CDR3 DNA reads TGTGCCAGCAGTGAAGGGGCCTCTATCTATGGCTACACCTTC. Protein: CASSEGASIYGYTF.

This chain uses TRBV7-9 with TRBJ2-1, with D possibly called TRBD1 or TRBD2 (5 bases each). The V end was cut by 1 base, the J end by 9 bases, with 13 bases between. This CDR3 contains 14 residues. From germline, CDR1 is SEHNR and CDR2 FQNEAQ (reference sequence). The chain's CDR3 is CASSLEGPPFEQFF. CDR3 DNA sequence: TGTGCCAGCAGCTTAGAGGGACCCCCCTTTGAGCAGTTCTTC.

The chain has TRBV15 and TRBJ2-1; no reliable D call. The V and J ends lost 5 bases and 7 bases respectively, with 6 bases between them. Germline V gives CDR1 LNHNV, CDR2 YYDKDF (reference sequence). The CDR3 runs 11 residues. The DNA for the CDR3 is TGTGCCACCAGCTCAACGAATGAGCAGTTCTTC. Protein: CATSSTNEQFF.

V and J are TRBV7-8 and TRBJ2-4; the match to TRBD2 covers 12 bases. CDR1 is SGHVS and CDR2 is FQNEAQ in the germline V gene. This CDR3 is built from 18 residues. V trimming: 5 bases; J trimming: 8 bases; junction bases outside the gene matches: 16. The CDR3 bases are TGTGCCAGCAGCCCTAAAATAGGACTAGCGGGGTCGTCGGACATTCAGTACTTC. It specifies CASSPKIGLAGSSDIQYF.

V gene TRBV5-6 combines with J gene TRBJ1-6; the D is unclear. Germline values: CDR1 SGHDT, CDR2 YYEEEE. V shed 4 bases and J shed 15 bases, with 14 bases lying between them. The CDR3 runs 12 residues. In DNA form, the CDR3 reads TGTGCCAGCAGCACCGGATCCTCTAGCCTCCACTTT. Its protein is CASSTGSSSLHF.

Remarks on this clone: The sample carries other DNA sequences with the same CDR3. The J gene is TRBJ2-7, the V gene TRBV9, with a weak D call TRBD1 (5 bases). V dropped 0 bases and J dropped 0 bases, with 10 bases sitting between them. Germline values: CDR1 SGDLS, CDR2 YYNGEE. The CDR3 covers 15 residues. The CDR3 DNA reads as TGTGCCAGCAGCGTAGCCACAGGTTCCTCCTACGAGCAGTACTTC. It translates to CASSVATGSSYEQYF.

The gene calls are TRBV19 and TRBJ2-3, with 7 bases aligning to TRBD1. Trimming removed 6 bases from V and 2 bases from J; junction bases left unmatched: 5. CDR1 LNHDA and CDR2 SQIVND come from the germline V gene (reference sequence). The CDR3 length is 14 residues. Here the CDR3 DNA reads TGTGCCAGTAGCACACAGGGGTACACAGATACGCAGTATTTT. It specifies CASSTQGYTDTQYF.

The V call is TRBV6-4, the J call TRBJ2-5, with 13 bases aligning to TRBD2. V trimming: 0 bases; J trimming: 5 bases; junction bases outside the gene matches: 6. CDR3 length equals 17 residues. Germline CDR1 MRHNA, CDR2 SNTAGT. The CDR3 loop is CASSDSTSGGADETQYF. The CDR3 nucleotides read TGTGCCAGCAGTGACTCTACTAGCGGGGGGGCCGATGAGACCCAGTACTTC.